This record covers a single T cell receptor beta chain. This specimen comes from a study of blood T cell repertoires in COVID-19. Overall study: Sample material is recorded as cDNA or gDNA derived from T cells, B-cell-depleted T cells, or PBMCs.

CDR3 length: 20 residues. The germline V gene encodes CDR1 PRHDT and CDR2 FYEKMQ (reference sequence). The germline V and J ends were trimmed by 5 bases and 0 bases, with 25 bases remaining between them. Seattle enrolled patients during active infection and tracked them longitudinally. Per the original data handling: Reference gene primer amplification in the assay estimated nucleated cell counts. TCRdb's copy holds only in-frame clones and misses some; the assay was immunoSEQ multiplex PCR. The V and J calls and clone size come from that table; D and trimming were worked out from the DNA. The table includes 150,000 or so clones, around 82% detected once.

Input material: peripheral blood. This TCR was sampled from a woman in her thirties or forties with COVID-19, enrolled during active disease. This sequence joins TRBV13 and TRBJ2-2; maybe TRBD2 (5 bases). DNA of the CDR3: TGTGCCAGCAGCCCAGAAGCCCCCTTGTTCGGGAAACCGAACACCGGGGAGCTGTTTTTT. Protein product: CASSPEAPLFGKPNTGELFF.